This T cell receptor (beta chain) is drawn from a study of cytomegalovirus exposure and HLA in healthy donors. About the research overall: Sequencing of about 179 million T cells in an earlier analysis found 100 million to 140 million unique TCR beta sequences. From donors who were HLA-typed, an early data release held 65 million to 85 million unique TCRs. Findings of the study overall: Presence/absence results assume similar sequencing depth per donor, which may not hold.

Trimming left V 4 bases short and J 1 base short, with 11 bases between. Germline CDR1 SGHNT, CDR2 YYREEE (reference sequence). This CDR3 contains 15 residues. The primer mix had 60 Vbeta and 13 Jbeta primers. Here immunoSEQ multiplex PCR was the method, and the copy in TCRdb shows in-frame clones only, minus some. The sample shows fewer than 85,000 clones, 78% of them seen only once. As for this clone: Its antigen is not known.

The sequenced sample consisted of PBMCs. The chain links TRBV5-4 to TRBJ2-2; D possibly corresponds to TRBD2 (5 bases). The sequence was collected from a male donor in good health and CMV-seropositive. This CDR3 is CASSQPGWNTGELFF. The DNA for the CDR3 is TGTGCCAGCAGCCAGCCGGGGTGGAACACCGGGGAGCTGTTTTTT.